A selection of T cell receptor beta chains follows, all from one sample in a study of blood T cells in healthy people across ages. MiXCR was run by TCRdb on the 5' RACE reads, yielding one entry per CDR3 protein. This sample carries some 920,000 distinct CDR3 sequences, 51% of them seen once, and the ten largest clones take over 20%. The sample taken for sequencing was blood. Every receptor here comes from a woman aged 55-69 years in good health. Each CDR3 is given with its conserved first and last residue. Fields, in order: clone size, D gene, V gene, CDR3 length, J gene, CDR3 protein, CDR3 DNA. A D gene is named only where the DNA matches it firmly. Clone size is not always given. Where it is, it says once, few, many or a class for expanded clones.

NA	NA	TRBV20-1	13	TRBJ1-4	CSARRGGNEKLFF	TGCAGTGCTAGAAGGGGGGGGAATGAAAAACTGTTTTTT
NA	NA	TRBV4-3	15	TRBJ2-7	CASSLTTGLNYEQYF	TGCGCCAGCAGCCTCACGACGGGACTGAACTACGAGCAGTACTTC
once	TRBD1	TRBV5-1	16	TRBJ1-1	CASSNDRGAMNTEAFF	TGCGCCAGCAGCAATGACAGGGGGGCAATGAACACTGAAGCTTTCTTT
NA	NA	TRBV10-3	14	TRBJ1-6	CAISELTTDSPLHF	TGTGCCATCAGTGAATTAACAACCGATTCACCCCTCCACTTT
NA	NA	TRBV10-3	13	TRBJ1-5	CAISEDSNQPQHF	TGTGCCATCAGTGAGGATAGCAATCAGCCCCAGCATTTT
NA	TRBD2	TRBV4-2	14	TRBJ2-7	CASSQIAGAAEQYF	TGTGCCAGCAGCCAAATAGCGGGAGCGGCCGAGCAGTACTTC
NA	TRBD2	TRBV20-1	15	TRBJ2-7	CSAEELAGGSYEQYF	TGCAGTGCAGAGGAACTAGCGGGAGGGTCCTACGAGCAGTACTTC
few	NA	TRBV28	15	TRBJ1-5	CASSSGTEEHQPQHF	TGTGCCAGCAGTTCCGGGACGGAGGAACATCAGCCCCAGCATTTT
once	NA	TRBV12-3/TRBV12-4	14	TRBJ1-5	CASTRGLSNQPQHF	TGTGCCAGCACCAGAGGACTGAGCAATCAGCCCCAGCATTTT
few	NA	TRBV28	14	TRBJ2-3	CAGSSRGRTDTQYF	TGTGCCGGCAGTAGCAGGGGCCGCACAGATACGCAGTATTTT
many	NA	TRBV29-1	14	TRBJ2-1	CSVERGSSYNEQFF	TGCAGCGTTGAACGTGGGAGCTCCTACAATGAGCAGTTCTTC
NA	NA	TRBV9	15	TRBJ2-7	CASSVGQGGPYEQYF	TGTGCCAGCAGCGTAGGGCAGGGAGGACCCTACGAGCAGTACTTC
NA	NA	TRBV27	14	TRBJ2-3	CASQSEDNTDTQYF	TGTGCCAGCCAATCGGAGGATAACACAGATACGCAGTATTTT
NA	NA	TRBV28	18	TRBJ2-6	CASSSNREGDSGANVLTF	TGTGCCAGCAGTTCCAACAGGGAAGGGGACTCTGGGGCCAACGTCCTGACTTTC
few	NA	TRBV4-3	16	TRBJ2-1	CASSQDMGSTDNEQFF	TGCGCCAGCAGCCAAGATATGGGGTCCACGGACAATGAGCAGTTCTTC
NA	NA	TRBV20-1	12	TRBJ2-3	CSAADNTDTQYF	TGCAGTGCGGCGGACAACACAGATACGCAGTATTTT
NA	TRBD1	TRBV7-2	15	TRBJ1-2	CASSRNRGQDYGYTF	TGTGCCAGCAGCAGAAACAGGGGGCAGGACTATGGCTACACCTTC
NA	TRBD1	TRBV7-9	18	TRBJ2-1	CASSPATGQSGSYNEQFF	TGTGCCAGCAGCCCGGCAACGGGACAGTCGGGCTCCTACAATGAGCAGTTCTTC
NA	TRBD1	TRBV3-1	14	TRBJ1-5	CASSRGTALQPQHF	TGTGCCAGCAGCCGCGGGACAGCGCTTCAGCCCCAGCATTTT
NA	NA	TRBV20-1	14	TRBJ2-7	CSARARDGSYEQYF	TGCAGTGCTAGAGCGAGGGATGGGTCCTACGAGCAGTACTTC
NA	NA	TRBV4-2	16	TRBJ1-5	CASSQDLSGKIGPQHF	TGTGCCAGCAGCCAAGATTTGTCAGGGAAAATCGGGCCCCAGCATTTT
few	TRBD1	TRBV5-1	15	TRBJ1-2	CASSLTSTGMDGYTF	TGCGCCAGCAGCTTAACCTCGACAGGGATGGATGGCTACACCTTC
NA	NA	TRBV12-3/TRBV12-4	13	TRBJ2-3	CASSLYREDTQYF	TGTGCCAGCAGTTTATACAGGGAAGATACGCAGTATTTT
NA	NA	TRBV10-3	12	TRBJ1-1	CAIGQTNTEAFF	TGTGCCATCGGCCAGACCAACACTGAAGCTTTCTTT
few	TRBD1	TRBV12-3/TRBV12-4	14	TRBJ1-2	CASSPPRDSYGYTF	TGTGCCAGCAGCCCCCCCCGGGACAGCTATGGCTACACCTTC
NA	NA	TRBV7-9	16	TRBJ2-3	CATGRLLSASTDTQYF	TGTGCCACCGGGCGCCTCCTTAGCGCTAGCACAGATACGCAGTATTTT
NA	NA	TRBV6-2/TRBV6-3	15	TRBJ2-7	CASSYSTANPYEQYF	TGTGCCAGCAGTTACTCGACGGCCAACCCCTACGAGCAGTACTTC
NA	NA	TRBV4-1	19	TRBJ2-3	CASSQVLLGGLSRADTQYF	TGCGCCAGCAGCCAAGTACTCCTCGGTGGGTTATCCCGCGCAGATACGCAGTATTTT
NA	NA	TRBV4-2	16	TRBJ2-3	CASSQTSAPGTDTQYF	TGTGCCAGCAGCCAAACGTCTGCCCCCGGCACAGATACGCAGTATTTT
NA	NA	TRBV7-2	16	TRBJ1-1	CASSLAFGEGLTEAFF	NA
NA	NA	TRBV28	16	TRBJ2-5	CASSYILKGTVNEQYF	TGTGCCAGCAGTTACATACTAAAGGGGACCGTGAATGAGCAGTACTTC
NA	NA	TRBV27	14	TRBJ2-3	CASSFRDFSDTQYF	TGTGCCAGCAGTTTCCGGGATTTCTCGGATACGCAGTATTTT
many	NA	TRBV7-2	12	TRBJ2-3	CASSLTRDTQYF	TGTGCCAGCAGCCTGACCCGAGATACGCAGTATTTT
NA	NA	TRBV6-6	16	TRBJ2-6	CASRVDPSSGANVLTF	TGTGCCAGCAGGGTGGACCCTAGCTCTGGGGCCAACGTCCTGACTTTC
NA	NA	TRBV18	13	TRBJ1-1	CATYQGRNTEAFF	TGTGCCACCTATCAGGGGAGGAACACTGAAGCTTTCTTT
few	NA	TRBV5-6	13	TRBJ2-5	CASSLDHQETQYF	TGTGCCAGCAGCTTGGACCACCAAGAGACCCAGTACTTC
NA	TRBD2	TRBV28	15	TRBJ2-1	CASSSAAGVHNEQFF	TGTGCCAGCAGTTCCGCGGCGGGAGTGCACAATGAGCAGTTCTTC
NA	TRBD1	TRBV29-1	14	TRBJ2-1	CSVYGTGGNNEQFF	TGCAGCGTTTATGGGACAGGGGGAAACAATGAGCAGTTCTTC
few	NA	TRBV7-2	12	TRBJ1-5	CASSFTGEAQHF	TGTGCCAGCAGCTTCACGGGTGAGGCCCAGCATTTT
NA	NA	TRBV19	12	TRBJ2-1	CASSLPMGEQFF	TGTGCCAGTAGCTTACCCATGGGTGAGCAGTTCTTC
NA	NA	TRBV4-3	16	TRBJ1-2	CASSQDRSGLGYGYTF	TGCGCCAGCAGCCAAGATCGTTCAGGGCTCGGCTATGGCTACACCTTC
few	TRBD2	TRBV20-1	13	TRBJ2-7	CSARSGGSYEQYF	TGCAGTGCTAGATCCGGGGGGTCCTACGAGCAGTACTTC
NA	NA	TRBV5-1	13	TRBJ1-1	CASSPGGPTEAFF	TGCGCCAGCAGCCCCGGGGGTCCCACTGAAGCTTTCTTT
NA	TRBD2	TRBV7-2	16	TRBJ2-7	CASSLLAGGSTYEQYF	TGTGCCAGCAGCTTACTAGCGGGAGGTTCAACCTACGAGCAGTACTTC
NA	TRBD2	TRBV19	16	TRBJ2-7	CASSMASGRASYEQYF	TGTGCCAGTAGTATGGCTAGCGGGAGGGCCTCCTACGAGCAGTACTTC
NA	TRBD1	TRBV15	15	TRBJ2-4	CATSSAGTAKNIQYF	TGTGCCACCAGCAGCGCCGGGACAGCAAAAAACATTCAGTACTTC
NA	NA	TRBV6-6	14	TRBJ2-7	CASSYREGPYEQYF	TGTGCCAGCAGTTACCGAGAAGGCCCCTACGAGCAGTACTTC
NA	NA	TRBV29-1	12	TRBJ2-5	CSGATEGETQYF	TGCAGCGGGGCTACGGAGGGAGAGACCCAGTACTTC
few	NA	TRBV30	13	TRBJ2-7	CAWRAEGPNEQYF	TGTGCCTGGAGAGCCGAGGGGCCAAACGAGCAGTACTTC
NA	NA	TRBV4-2	15	TRBJ1-6	CASSQQTTNNSPLHF	TGTGCCAGCAGCCAGCAGACAACTAATAATTCACCCCTCCACTTT
NA	TRBD1	TRBV6-1	15	TRBJ2-7	CASSRQGLPSDEQYF	TGTGCCAGCAGTAGACAGGGGTTACCATCTGACGAGCAGTACTTC
few	NA	TRBV20-1	15	TRBJ2-7	CSALVTAGLTGEQYF	TGCAGTGCCCTCGTAACGGCCGGTCTGACAGGCGAGCAGTACTTC
once	TRBD2	TRBV20-1	18	TRBJ2-7	CRVVDLAGQSSLTYEQYF	TGCAGAGTGGTGGATCTAGCGGGACAGTCGTCACTTACTTACGAGCAGTACTTC
NA	TRBD2	TRBV20-1	15	TRBJ2-7	CSASQREGLVKEQYF	TGCAGTGCTTCACAACGAGAAGGACTAGTTAAGGAGCAGTACTTC
few	TRBD2	TRBV20-1	14	TRBJ2-7	CSAPREDGSYEQYF	TGCAGTGCTCCTCGGGAGGATGGATCCTACGAGCAGTACTTC